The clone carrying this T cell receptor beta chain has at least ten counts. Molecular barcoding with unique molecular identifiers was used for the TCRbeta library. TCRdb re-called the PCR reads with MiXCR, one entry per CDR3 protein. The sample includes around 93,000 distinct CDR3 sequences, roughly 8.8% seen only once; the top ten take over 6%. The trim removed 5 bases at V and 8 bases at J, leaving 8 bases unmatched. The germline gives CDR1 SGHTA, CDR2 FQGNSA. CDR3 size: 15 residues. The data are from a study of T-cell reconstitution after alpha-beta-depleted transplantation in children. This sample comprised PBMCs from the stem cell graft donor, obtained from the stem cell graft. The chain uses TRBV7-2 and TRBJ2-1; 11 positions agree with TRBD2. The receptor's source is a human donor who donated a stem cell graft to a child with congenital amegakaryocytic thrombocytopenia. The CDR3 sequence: CASSPLRTSGYEQFF. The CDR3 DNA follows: TGTGCCAGCAGCCCTCTAAGGACTAGCGGGTATGAGCAGTTCTTC.